Presented here are 26 T cell receptor beta chains from one specimen sequenced in a study of T cells in Graves' hyperthyroidism and ophthalmopathy. From RNA transcripts, TCR beta CDR3 regions were amplified. A set of HTBI primers served as the primers for a first-round RT-PCR of the TCR CDR3. TCRdb ran MiXCR on the multiplex PCR reads and lists one entry per CDR3 protein. The sample includes hundreds of thousands of distinct CDR3 sequences, over 12% seen only once; the top ten take roughly 4.3%. The sequenced material came from blood. These receptors were obtained from a woman aged 40 to 50 with Graves' ophthalmopathy.

This clonotype was detected a few times. V gene TRBV29-1 combines with J gene TRBJ2-2, with D tentatively TRBD2 (5 bases). The length of the CDR3 is 16 residues. With 2 bases removed from V and 4 bases from J, the gap between germline ends came to 17 bases. Germline loops: CDR1 SQVTM, CDR2 ANQGSEA. Written as DNA, the CDR3 is TGCAGCGTTGAAATCCTCGAGAGGGCAGGCACCGGGGAGCTGTTTTTT. It codes for CSVEILERAGTGELFF.

This clonotype was observed many times. The chain carries TRBV27 and TRBJ2-2; weak D call: TRBD2 (6 bases). CDR1 and CDR2 (germline): MNHEY, SMNVEV (reference sequence). The CDR3 extends over 15 amino acids. V was cut by 4 bases and J by 1 base, with 10 bases left in between. CDR3 in DNA: TGTGCCAGCAGTTCGTTAGCGGAGAACACCGGGGAGCTGTTTTTT. Translation: CASSSLAENTGELFF.

In this sample, this clonotype turned up many times. The CDR3 loop reads CASRADTYGYTF. The CDR3 coding sequence is TGTGCCAGCAGAGCGGACACCTATGGCTACACCTTC. The chain carries TRBV6-6 and TRBJ1-2; possible D gene TRBD1, 5 bases. Germline V lookup: CDR1 MNHNY, CDR2 SVGAGI (reference sequence). The length of the CDR3 is 12 residues. Between the trimmed V and J ends, which lost 6 bases and 4 bases, there was a span of 9 bases.

This clonotype occurred many times. The chain is built from TRBV28 and TRBJ1-2; weak D call: TRBD1 (5 bases). V lost 3 bases to trimming and J lost 5 bases, with 13 bases between them. Germline CDR1 MDHEN, CDR2 SYDVKM. This CDR3 comprises 14 residues. The CDR3 region is CASSFGATSYGYTF. CDR3 nucleotide sequence: TGTGCCAGCAGTTTCGGGGCAACAAGTTATGGCTACACCTTC.

This clonotype was recorded at least ten times. Germline and junction disagree at one end, which may indicate a read error. V usage is TRBV5-1 and J usage is TRBJ1-1; 11 bases match TRBD1. Per the germline V gene, CDR1 is SGHRS and CDR2 is YFSETQ. This CDR3 region has 14 residues. CDR3 sequence (DNA): TGTGCCAGCAGCCTTGGGACAGGGGGCACTGAAGCTTTCTTT. Residues: CASSLGTGGTEAFF. Supplemented by reference TRBV5-1 and TRBJ1-1, the full variable domain reads KAGVTQTPRYLIKTRGQQVTLSCSPISGHRSVSWYQQTPGQGLQFLFEYFSETQRNKGNFPGRFSGRQFSNSRSEMNVSTLELGDSALYLCASSLGTGGTEAFFGQGTRLTVV.

The genes are TRBV7-3 and TRBJ2-6, with TRBD1 matching 9 bases. The CDR3 runs 18 residues. Unmatched junction bases numbered 6, after V lost 2 bases and J lost 1 base. Germline values: CDR1 SGHTA, CDR2 FQGTGA. The CDR3 DNA reads as TGTGCCAGCAGCTTATTATCAGGGACAGGGTCTGGGGCCAACGTCCTGACTTTC. This encodes CASSLLSGTGSGANVLTF.

The genes are TRBV12-5 and TRBJ2-2; 10 bases align to TRBD2. The V segment lost 2 bases and the J segment 6 bases; nucleotides outside the gene matches: 6. CDR3 length equals 16 residues. Germline-derived CDR1 and CDR2 are LGHNT and FRNRAP. CDR3 sequence: CASGLLAGVSSGELFF. CDR3 coding DNA: TGTGCTAGTGGTTTGCTAGCGGGAGTGTCATCCGGGGAGCTGTTTTTT.

This clonotype was counted between two and nine times. V is TRBV11-2 and J is TRBJ2-2, with TRBD2 matching 10 bases. With 7 bases clipped from V and 6 bases from J, the junction kept 8 bases outside the gene matches. The CDR3 has 15 residues. Per germline, CDR1 SGHAT and CDR2 FQNNGV. The CDR3 is CASNVLSGRAGELFF. The CDR3 nucleotides are TGTGCCAGCAACGTCTTAAGCGGGAGGGCCGGGGAGCTGTTTTTT.

The J gene is TRBJ2-7, the V gene TRBV27; 7 bases are shared with TRBD2. The V segment lost 5 bases and the J segment 1 base; nucleotides outside the gene matches: 8. CDR1 MNHEY and CDR2 SMNVEV come from the germline V gene (reference sequence). The CDR3 totals 15 residues. CDR3 nucleotides: TGTGCCAGCAGTAAAGAGAACGGGGGGTCCTACGAGCAGTACTTC. Encoded protein: CASSKENGGSYEQYF.

This clonotype was found many times. The rearrangement joins TRBV6-2 or TRBV6-3 to TRBJ1-2; a possible D gene is TRBD1 (6 bases). Germline loops: CDR1 MNHEY, CDR2 SVGEGT. The CDR3 is 16 amino acids. V gave up 2 bases and J gave up 3 bases, with 16 bases separating them. For the CDR3, the DNA is TGTGCCAGCAGTTACCGAGCAGGGGTCGGCGACTATGGCTACACCTTC. Its translation: CASSYRAGVGDYGYTF.

V is TRBV28 and J is TRBJ2-7; 8 bases align to TRBD1. V gave up 6 bases and J gave up 3 bases; unmatched junction bases: 7. Germline CDR1 and CDR2: MDHEN and SYDVKM. The length of the CDR3 is 14 residues. This chain's CDR3 is CASRGTGGFYEQYF. As DNA, the CDR3 is TGTGCCAGCAGGGGTACAGGGGGGTTCTACGAGCAGTACTTC.

The rearrangement uses TRBV28 and TRBJ2-7, with D perhaps assigned TRBD1 or TRBD2 (5 bases each). The CDR3 is 15 residues long. Germline loops: CDR1 MDHEN, CDR2 SYDVKM. The germline V and J ends were trimmed by 5 bases and 0 bases, with 14 bases remaining between them. CDR3 in amino acids: CASSGGFLSSYEQYF. The DNA of the CDR3 is TGTGCCAGCAGTGGGGGTTTCCTCAGCTCCTACGAGCAGTACTTC.

This clonotype was seen ten or more times. The gene calls are TRBV12-3 or TRBV12-4 and TRBJ1-3; possibly TRBD1 for D (5 bases). Trimming cost V 10 bases and J 8 bases, with 15 bases left between them. This CDR3 is built from 12 residues. This CDR3 is CATQRGAHTIYF. The DNA of the CDR3 is TGTGCCACCCAAAGAGGGGCTCACACCATATATTTT.

The chain has TRBV12-3 or TRBV12-4 and TRBJ1-1, with D perhaps matching TRBD1 (5 bases). The CDR3 covers 14 residues. Trimming cost V 7 bases and J 2 bases, with 14 bases left between them. The CDR3: CASTPGPTNTEAFF. The CDR3 bases are TGTGCCAGCACTCCGGGGCCGACAAACACTGAAGCTTTCTTT.

The rearrangement joins TRBV12-3 or TRBV12-4 to TRBJ1-3; D uncertain. The CDR3 is made up of 12 amino acids. V lost 6 bases and J lost 4, with 7 bases in between. In DNA form, the CDR3 reads TGTGCCAGCAGGGAAGGGGGAAACACCATATATTTT. This encodes CASREGGNTIYF.

This clonotype was seen many times. The chain carries TRBV4-1 and TRBJ2-7; D is perhaps TRBD2 (6 bases). This CDR3 is built from 16 residues. Germline V lookup: CDR1 MGHRA, CDR2 YSYEKL. Deletions cut 1 base from V and 0 bases from J, with 13 bases between. DNA for the CDR3: TGCGCCAGCAGCCAAGGTTCCGCCGGGAGCTCCTACGAGCAGTACTTC. Its translation is CASSQGSAGSSYEQYF.

J is TRBJ2-2 and V is TRBV19, with a weak D call TRBD1 (6 bases). This CDR3 is 15 amino acids long. Trimming pared 3 bases from V and 0 bases from J, leaving 8 bases between. Germline V gene lookup returns CDR1 LNHDA and CDR2 SQIVND (reference sequence). This CDR3 is CASSIGQTNTGELFF. The CDR3 region has the DNA TGTGCCAGTAGTATTGGACAGACGAACACCGGGGAGCTGTTTTTT.

This clonotype was counted at least ten times. The chain has TRBV12-3 or TRBV12-4 and TRBJ2-7; perhaps TRBD1 as D (5 bases). Trimming removed 8 bases at V and 6 bases at J, with 11 bases between. CDR3 size: 11 residues. In DNA form, the CDR3 reads TGTGCCAGCCGAAGGACAACCGAGCAGTACTTC. As protein: CASRRTTEQYF.

The table lists this clonotype with many counts. This chain joins TRBV11-3 and TRBJ2-7; 8 bases are shared with TRBD2. Germline V gene sequence: CDR1 SGHNT, CDR2 YENEEA. V gave up 5 bases and J gave up 5 bases; unmatched junction bases: 14. The CDR3 is made up of 16 amino acids. The CDR3 DNA sequence: TGTGCCAGCAGCACACTGACTAGCGCTAAACCCGACGAGCAGTACTTC. This translates into CASSTLTSAKPDEQYF. Full variable domain (outside the CDR3, taken from reference TRBV11-3 and TRBJ2-7): EAGVVQSPRYKIIEKKQPVAFWCNPISGHNTLYWYLQNLGQGPELLIRYENEEAVDDSQLPKDRFSAERLKGVDSTLKIQPAELGDSAVYLCASSTLTSAKPDEQYFGPGTRLTVT.

This clonotype was counted at least ten times. The chain employs TRBV7-2 and TRBJ2-3; 9 positions match TRBD2. Losses at the gene ends were 5 bases for V and 6 bases for J; bases not matched to a gene: 6. CDR1 SGHTA and CDR2 FQGNSA come from the germline V gene. The CDR3 has 14 residues. CDR3 nucleotide sequence: TGTGCCAGCAGCATGGGACTAGCCTCGGATACGCAGTATTTT. This encodes CASSMGLASDTQYF.

This clonotype was recorded at least ten times. This chain joins TRBV6-2 or TRBV6-3 and TRBJ2-5, with a tentative D call TRBD1 (5 bases). Germline V lookup: CDR1 MNHEY, CDR2 SVGEGT. The CDR3 spans 17 residues. Trimming removed 6 bases at V and 5 bases at J, with 25 bases between. The DNA of the CDR3 is TGTGCCAGCAGAGATGAAAATAGGGGAACAGTGGGGGAGACCCAGTACTTC. Its translation is CASRDENRGTVGETQYF.

This clonotype came up a few times. V and J are TRBV12-5 and TRBJ2-7; a possible D gene is TRBD2 (5 bases). The V end was cut by 5 bases, the J end by 7 bases, with 9 bases between. Germline V gene sequence: CDR1 LGHNT, CDR2 FRNRAP. The CDR3 is 11 amino acids. The CDR3 DNA reads TGTGCTAGTGGTCCCCCGGGGGAGCAGTACTTC. Translation: CASGPPGEQYF.

The CDR3 sequence: CASSSGLAGGRETGELFF. CDR3 in DNA: TGCGCCAGCAGCTCGGGACTAGCGGGAGGACGAGAAACCGGGGAGCTGTTTTTT. The chain employs TRBV5-1 and TRBJ2-2; 15 nucleotides agree with TRBD2. V was pared by 3 bases and J by 5 bases, with 8 bases of the junction left unmatched. The CDR3 sequence is 18 residues long. CDR1 and CDR2 (germline): SGHRS, YFSETQ.

This clonotype was seen repeatedly, ten times or more. V and J are TRBV7-2 and TRBJ2-7; 7 nucleotides align to TRBD1. The CDR3 consists of 15 residues. After removal of 5 bases from V and 2 bases from J, the junction contained 9 bases not matched to a gene. The germline CDR1 and CDR2 sequences are SGHTA and FQGNSA. The CDR3 sequence is CASSRTTGNTYEQYF. The CDR3 DNA follows: TGTGCCAGCAGCCGAACGACAGGGAATACCTACGAGCAGTACTTC.

This clonotype has a count of ten or more. V usage is TRBV25-1 and J usage is TRBJ2-7; maybe TRBD1 (5 bases). V was cut by 7 bases and J by 2 bases, with 9 bases left in between. Per germline, CDR1 MGHDK and CDR2 SYGVNS. The CDR3 is 12 amino acids. In nucleotides, the CDR3 is TGTGCCAGCATGGGGCTTACCTACGAGCAGTACTTC. Encoded protein: CASMGLTYEQYF.

This clonotype was observed a few times. The genes are TRBV20-1 and TRBJ2-2, with a tentative D call TRBD1 (6 bases). The CDR3 extends over 14 amino acids. Trimming pared 5 bases from V and 2 bases from J, leaving 12 bases between. Per germline, CDR1 DFQATT and CDR2 SNEGSKA (reference sequence). The CDR3 nucleotides are TGCAGTGCTCCCCGGGACACTAACACCGGGGAGCTGTTTTTT. It yields the protein CSAPRDTNTGELFF.